One T cell receptor (beta chain) is described in this entry. Its antigen is unknown. In the PCR, 60 Vbeta and 13 Jbeta primers were used. Data came from immunoSEQ multiplex PCR; TCRdb stores just in-frame clones and leaves some out. The sample holds approximately 110,000 clones, roughly three quarters seen once. These data originate in a study of cytomegalovirus exposure and HLA in healthy donors. Study-wide results and limits: With later analysis, a missense DCLRE1C variant became linked to TCR beta V- and J-gene trimming.

V gave up 6 bases and J gave up 3 bases, with 14 bases separating them. There are 14 residues in the CDR3. Germline CDR1 LNHDA, CDR2 SQIVND (reference sequence). This clonotype was obtained from a woman in her late teens or twenties in good health and CMV-seropositive. This chain connects TRBV19 to TRBJ1-1, with TRBD1 as a possible D gene (5 bases). The sample comprised PBMCs. CDR3 in amino acids: CASSVRQGDTEAFF. Here the CDR3 DNA reads TGTGCCAGTAGCGTAAGGCAGGGCGACACTGAAGCTTTCTTT.